This T cell receptor beta chain was documented in a study of blood T cell repertoires in COVID-19 (TCRdb year 2020). About the investigation overall: Samples from collaborators originated in the United States, Italy and Spain and spanned both the acute and convalescent phases of COVID-19. Samples were obtained from the ongoing ImmuneRACE study (first 160 participants) and from 1,254 subjects provided by 6 global collaborators. HLA class I and class II types, where available, came from metadata supplied by the sample provider rather than from assay-based typing. The material from the prospective study consisted of cDNA or gDNA derived from T cells, B-cell-depleted T cells, or PBMCs. The repertoires were made available in a free public database intended to serve as a resource for research on the immune response to SARS-CoV-2. Subjects who had been exposed to COVID-19, were actively infected with it, or had recovered from it provided the deeply sampled blood TCRbeta repertoires that made up the dataset. Nearly every sample came with metadata listing a de-identified subject ID, COVID-19 status, age in years and sex.

The germline V gene provides CDR1 SGHAT and CDR2 FQNNGV. V drops 5 bases and J drops 5 bases, leaving 16 bases in between. From its cysteine to its phenylalanine, the CDR3 spans 15 amino acids. The retained sequence is limited to the CDR3, 45 bases, with the frame set at the first base. Concerning this clone: The antigen this receptor binds is unknown. No quality values exist for individual bases; no much larger clone is one base distant.

In the prospective study, participants were about 18 to 100 years old, resided in 24 geographic areas of the United States, and were enrolled through a virtual design. To assign participants to cohorts, the prospective study relied on clinical history that participants themselves reported in a screening survey and a study questionnaire. For ImmuneRACE Cohort 3, a participant was defined as recovered based on two consecutive negative NP/OP PCR tests, clearance by a healthcare professional, or resolution of symptoms. In the prospective study, mobile phlebotomists collected whole blood, serum and a nasopharyngeal or oropharyngeal swab from each participant. Participants in the prospective study had the option to provide additional blood draws and questionnaires over a roughly 2-month period. Before DNA extraction, blood samples from the prospective study were shipped at room temperature or frozen.

General conclusions and limits of the study: How much clinical and demographic metadata was included differed by source and by participant, and the metadata was provided uncurated.

TCRbeta CDR3 regions were amplified from genomic DNA by means of the immunoSEQ Assay, a bias-controlled multiplex PCR. On the authors' methods: Within the assay, amplification of reference gene primers was used to estimate how many nucleated cells each sample contained. To quantify the absolute abundance of each unique TCRbeta CDR3 rearrangement, sequence reads were collapsed and filtered. For each sample, productive Simpson clonality was calculated as the square root of Simpson's diversity index across productive rearrangements. TCRdb's version of the immuneACCESS table is confined to in-frame rearrangements and falls short of the full clone set. An unresolved V gene accounts for under half of the shortfall where checked; the remainder is of unknown origin. That table gives V, J and clone size, and the DNA gave D and trimming. This sample is represented by 190,000 or so clones; around 89% of them were singletons. 1.2% of the sample lies in the top ten.

Rearrangement joined TRBV11-2 to TRBJ2-1, and possibly TRBD2, on 5 matching bases. Input material: PBMCs or T cells enriched from blood (not recorded which). The TCR sequence derives from a man in his thirties or forties who had recovered from COVID-19. The DNA is TGTGCCAGCAGCGCGCCGTGGAGCGGAGACAATGAGCAGTTCTTC. This gives the protein CASSAPWSGDNEQFF.